This TCR beta chain was captured in a study of CXCR3-negative and CXCR3-positive naive CD8 T cells. Study findings and constraints: Naive CXCR3-negative cells resembled naive CXCR3-positive cells in TRBV-TRBJ usage; memory cells differed. Comparably high diversity was seen in both naive subsets, and much lower diversity in memory CD8+ cells. The TRB CDR3s that CXCR3-positive naive cells carried were more hydrophobic than those of CXCR3-negative naive cells.

The CDR3 covers 15 residues. The germline CDR1 and CDR2 sequences are ENHRY and SYGVKD. Measured by frequency, this clonotype is medium-sized. The antigen remains undetermined. Through 5' RACE with UMI labels, the TRB cDNA libraries were prepared. TCRdb reprocessed the 5' RACE reads and stores each CDR3 protein as one record, lacking DNA. This sample's table has thousands of distinct CDR3 sequences. Triplicates of over 250,000 cells were sorted from each CD8+ T cell subset. Naive CD8+ T cells were CD45RO-CCR7+CD27+CD95-. The sample consisted of naive CXCR3+ CD8+ T cells from blood. Subset noted: CD45RO-CCR7+CD27+CD95- naive CD8+ T cells expressing CXCR3 (TNR3+). The chain employs TRBV10-3 and TRBJ2-1; TCRdb's assignment of TRBD2 cannot be checked, as there is no DNA. The sequence was obtained from a human donor in good health. Some clones in this sample may be carry-over from other donors' samples. The CDR3 sequence: CAISAGTSGRHEQFF.